The 10 T cell receptor beta chains reported below all come from one sample, sequenced in a study of blood T cell repertoires in COVID-19. Using immunoSEQ multiplex PCR, the repertoire was profiled, and TCRdb retains in-frame clones only, with some absent. The profile shows some 90,000 clones, approximately 86% of them singletons. Specimen: peripheral blood. Receptors originate from an older man with active or convalescent COVID-19.

As to this clone: Other DNA variants within this sample encode the same CDR3. This chain connects TRBV7-9 to TRBJ2-3, with a possible D match to TRBD2 (5 bases). The CDR3 is 13 residues long. V lost 1 base, J lost 3 bases, and 5 bases lay in between. Germline V gives CDR1 SEHNR, CDR2 FQNEAQ (reference sequence). For the CDR3, the DNA is TGTGCCAGCAGCTTAGGAGGGACAGATACGCAGTATTTT. This gives the protein CASSLGGTDTQYF.

The genes are TRBV6-2 or TRBV6-3 and TRBJ2-7, with 9 positions matching TRBD1. Germline CDR1 is MNHEY and CDR2 is SVGEGT. This CDR3 is 15 amino acids long. V gave up 4 bases and J gave up 6 bases; unmatched junction bases: 10. The chain's CDR3 is CASSSATGGFLEQYF. DNA for the CDR3: TGTGCCAGCAGTTCAGCGACAGGGGGTTTTCTCGAGCAGTACTTC.

CDR3 bases: TGTGCCAGCAGCCAAGGCGGGAGGGCCTTTGTGAGCTTGGATACGCAGTATTTT. It specifies CASSQGGRAFVSLDTQYF. The chain joins TRBV3-1 (or the pseudogene TRBV3-2) to TRBJ2-3, with TRBD2 matching 9 bases. The CDR3 consists of 18 residues. Trimming took 1 base from V and 6 from J; bases not matched to a gene: 14. The germline CDR1 and CDR2 sequences are LGHDT and YNNKEL (reference sequence).

The genes are TRBV2 and TRBJ1-2; 8 bases map to TRBD1. The CDR3 spans 14 residues. Unmatched junction bases numbered 1, after V lost 1 base and J lost 3 bases. CDR1 SNHLY and CDR2 FYNNEI come from the germline V gene. The DNA of the CDR3 is TGTGCCAGCAGTGAAGGGACAGGGTACTATGGCTACACCTTC. This encodes CASSEGTGYYGYTF.

The chain carries TRBV19 and TRBJ2-1; 11 bases agree with TRBD1. Trimming took 3 bases from V and 8 from J; bases not matched to a gene: 6. The length of the CDR3 is 15 residues. CDR1 is LNHDA, CDR2 SQIVND, per germline (reference sequence). The CDR3, as DNA: TGTGCCAGTAGTATCCCGGGACAGGGGGGCTATGAGCAGTTCTTC. Amino acid sequence: CASSIPGQGGYEQFF.

V usage is TRBV28 and J usage is TRBJ2-2; no clear D. CDR3 length equals 13 residues. V was cut by 10 bases and J by 4 bases, with 13 bases left in between. Germline lookup yields CDR1 MDHEN and CDR2 SYDVKM. In DNA form, the CDR3 reads TGTGCCACTCGGAGTTTGGTCACCGGGGAGCTGTTTTTT. This gives the protein CATRSLVTGELFF. The full variable domain, in which reference TRBV28 and TRBJ2-2 provide the parts outside the CDR3, is DVKVTQSSRYLVKRTGEKVFLECVQDMDHENMFWYRQDPGLGLRLIYFSYDVKMKEKGDIPEGYSVSREKKERFSLILESASTNQTSMYLCATRSLVTGELFFGEGSRLTVL.

This rearrangement joins TRBV10-3 to TRBJ1-3, with no clear D. The CDR3 length is 12 residues. Germline loops: CDR1 ENHRY, CDR2 SYGVKD. Trimming shortened V by 4 bases and J by 4 bases, and 5 bases separated the two germline ends. For the CDR3, the DNA is TGTGCCATCAGTGCAGCGGGAAACACCATATATTTT. This codes for CAISAAGNTIYF.

The rearrangement uses TRBV11-2 and TRBJ2-2; 9 nucleotides align to TRBD1. The V segment lost 5 bases and the J segment 3 bases; nucleotides outside the gene matches: 10. From germline, CDR1 is SGHAT and CDR2 FQNNGV. This CDR3 is 17 amino acids long. CDR3 in DNA: TGTGCCAGCAGCACCCGGGACAGGGAGATCGACACCGGGGAGCTGTTTTTT. Its protein product is CASSTRDREIDTGELFF.

The V and J genes are TRBV10-2 and TRBJ2-1; 8 bases agree with TRBD2. In germline, CDR1 is WSHSY, CDR2 SAAADI. The CDR3 consists of 14 residues. V shed 4 bases and J 5 bases; nucleotides not matched to a gene: 4. The CDR3 DNA follows: TGCGCCAGCAGTGGGGGACTAGTACACAATGAGCAGTTCTTC. The encoded protein is CASSGGLVHNEQFF.

The V and J genes are TRBV28 and TRBJ1-4, with TRBD1 as a possible D gene (5 bases). There are 16 residues in the CDR3. Germline values: CDR1 MDHEN, CDR2 SYDVKM. Trimming took off 7 bases at V and 7 bases at J, with 22 bases between the two ends. The CDR3 DNA reads as TGTGCCAGCACCTTCTTAGGGGCAGGGATAAGTGAAAAACTGTTTTTT. Amino acids: CASTFLGAGISEKLFF.